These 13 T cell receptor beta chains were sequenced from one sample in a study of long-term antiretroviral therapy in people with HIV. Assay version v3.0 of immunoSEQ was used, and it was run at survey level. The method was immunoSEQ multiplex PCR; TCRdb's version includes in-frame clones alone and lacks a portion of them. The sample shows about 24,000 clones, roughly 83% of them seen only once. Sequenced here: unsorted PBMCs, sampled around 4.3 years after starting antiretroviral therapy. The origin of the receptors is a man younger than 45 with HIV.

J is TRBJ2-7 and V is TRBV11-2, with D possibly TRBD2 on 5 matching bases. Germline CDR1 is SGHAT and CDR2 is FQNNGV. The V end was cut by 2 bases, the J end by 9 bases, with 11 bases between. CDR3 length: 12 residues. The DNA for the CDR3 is TGTGCCAGCAGCTTAAGTAGCGATGCGCAGTACTTC. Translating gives CASSLSSDAQYF.

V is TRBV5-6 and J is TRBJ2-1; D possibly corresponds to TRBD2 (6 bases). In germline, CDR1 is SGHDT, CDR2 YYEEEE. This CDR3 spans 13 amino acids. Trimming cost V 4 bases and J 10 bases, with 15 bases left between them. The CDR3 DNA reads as TGTGCCAGCAGCCCGGGACTCCCCCCCGAGCAGTTCTTC. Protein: CASSPGLPPEQFF. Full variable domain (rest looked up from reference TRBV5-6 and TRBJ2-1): DAGVTQSPTHLIKTRGQQVTLRCSPKSGHDTVSWYQQALGQGPQFIFQYYEEEERQRGNFPDRFSGHQFPNYSSELNVNALLLGDSALYLCASSPGLPPEQFFGPGTRLTVL.

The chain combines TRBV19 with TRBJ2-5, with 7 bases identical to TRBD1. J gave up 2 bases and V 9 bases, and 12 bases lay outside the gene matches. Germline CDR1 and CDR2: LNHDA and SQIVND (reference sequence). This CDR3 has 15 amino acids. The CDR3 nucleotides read TGTGCCAGCCGGGACAGACATGGTGGGCAAGAGACCCAGTACTTC. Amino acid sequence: CASRDRHGGQETQYF.

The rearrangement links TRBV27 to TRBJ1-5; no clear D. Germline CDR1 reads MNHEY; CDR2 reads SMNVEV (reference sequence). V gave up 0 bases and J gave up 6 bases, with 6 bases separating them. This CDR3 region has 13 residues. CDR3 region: CASSLSLAQPQHF. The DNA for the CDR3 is TGTGCCAGCAGTTTATCACTGGCTCAGCCCCAGCATTTT.

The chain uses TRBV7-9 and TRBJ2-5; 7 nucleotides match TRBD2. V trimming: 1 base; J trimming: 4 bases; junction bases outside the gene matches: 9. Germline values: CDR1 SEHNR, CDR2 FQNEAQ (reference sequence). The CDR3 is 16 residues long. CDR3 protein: CASSLGRGLEVETQYF. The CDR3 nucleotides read TGTGCCAGCAGCTTAGGGCGAGGACTAGAGGTAGAGACCCAGTACTTC.

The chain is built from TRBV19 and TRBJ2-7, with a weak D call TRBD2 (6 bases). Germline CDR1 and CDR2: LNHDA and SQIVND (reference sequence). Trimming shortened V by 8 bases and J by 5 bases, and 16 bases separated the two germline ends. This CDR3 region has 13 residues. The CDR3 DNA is TGTGCCAGTCGGAGGAGGGGCGGTGACGAGCAGTACTTC. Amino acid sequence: CASRRRGGDEQYF.

The CDR3 DNA follows: TGTGCCAGCTCGTACGGGACAGAGAATGAAAAACTGTTTTTT. It yields the protein CASSYGTENEKLFF. The chain couples TRBV6-1 to TRBJ1-4; 7 bases are a match to TRBD1. Germline CDR1 is MNHNS and CDR2 is SASEGT. Trimming took 8 bases from V and 5 from J; bases not matched to a gene: 8. The length of the CDR3 is 14 residues.

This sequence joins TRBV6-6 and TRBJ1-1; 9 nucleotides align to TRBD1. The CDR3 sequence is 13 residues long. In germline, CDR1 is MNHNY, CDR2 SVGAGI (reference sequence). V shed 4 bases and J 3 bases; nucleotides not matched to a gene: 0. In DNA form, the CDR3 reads TGTGCCAGCAGTTGGACAGGGGACACTGAAGCTTTCTTT. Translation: CASSWTGDTEAFF.

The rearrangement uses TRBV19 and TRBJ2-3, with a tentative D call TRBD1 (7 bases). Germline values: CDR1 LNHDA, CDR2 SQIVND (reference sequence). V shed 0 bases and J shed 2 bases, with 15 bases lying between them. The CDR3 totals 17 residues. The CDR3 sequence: CASSIDSYRGLTDTQYF. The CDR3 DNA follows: TGTGCCAGTAGTATAGACTCTTACAGGGGACTCACAGATACGCAGTATTTT.

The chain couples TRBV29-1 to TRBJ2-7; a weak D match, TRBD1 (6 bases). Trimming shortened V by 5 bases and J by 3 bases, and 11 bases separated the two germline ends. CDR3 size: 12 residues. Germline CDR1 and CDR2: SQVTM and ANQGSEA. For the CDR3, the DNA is TGCAGCGTTAGACAGGACGACTACGAGCAGTACTTC. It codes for CSVRQDDYEQYF.

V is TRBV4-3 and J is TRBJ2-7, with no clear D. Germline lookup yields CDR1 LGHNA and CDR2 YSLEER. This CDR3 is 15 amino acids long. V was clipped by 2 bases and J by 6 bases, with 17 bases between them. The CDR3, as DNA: TGCGCCAGCAGCCAATATCTCGGCTTCCCCGTCGAGCAGTACTTC. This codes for CASSQYLGFPVEQYF.

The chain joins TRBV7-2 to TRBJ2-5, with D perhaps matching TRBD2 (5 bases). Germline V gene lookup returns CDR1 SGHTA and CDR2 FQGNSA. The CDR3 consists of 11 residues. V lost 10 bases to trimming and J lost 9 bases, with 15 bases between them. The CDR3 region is CATSNPRAQYF. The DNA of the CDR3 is TGTGCCACTTCGAACCCGAGGGCCCAGTACTTC.

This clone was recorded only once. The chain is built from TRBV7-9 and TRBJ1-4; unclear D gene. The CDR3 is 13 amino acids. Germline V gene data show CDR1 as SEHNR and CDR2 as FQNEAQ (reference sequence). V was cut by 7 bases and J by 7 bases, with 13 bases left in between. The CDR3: CASTTRTGEKLFF. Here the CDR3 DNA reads TGTGCCAGCACGACCAGGACGGGTGAAAAACTGTTTTTT.